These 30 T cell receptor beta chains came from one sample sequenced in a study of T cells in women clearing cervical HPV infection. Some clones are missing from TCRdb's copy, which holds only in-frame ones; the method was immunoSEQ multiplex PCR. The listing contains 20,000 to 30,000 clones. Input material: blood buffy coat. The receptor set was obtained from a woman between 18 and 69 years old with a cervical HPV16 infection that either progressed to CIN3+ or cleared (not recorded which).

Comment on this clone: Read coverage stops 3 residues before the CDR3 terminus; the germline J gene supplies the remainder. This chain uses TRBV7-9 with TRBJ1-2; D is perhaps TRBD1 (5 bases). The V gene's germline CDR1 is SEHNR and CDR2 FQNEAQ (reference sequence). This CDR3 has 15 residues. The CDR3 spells CASSLASGSRDDYTF. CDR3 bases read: TGTGCCAGCAGCTTAGCTAGCGGGAGTCGGGACGAC.

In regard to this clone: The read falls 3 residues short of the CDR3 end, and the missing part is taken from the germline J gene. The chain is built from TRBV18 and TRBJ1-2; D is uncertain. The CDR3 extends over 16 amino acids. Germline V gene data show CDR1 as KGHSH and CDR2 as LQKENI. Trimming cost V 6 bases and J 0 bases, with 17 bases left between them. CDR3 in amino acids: CASSSTVQPTNYGYTF. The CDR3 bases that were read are TGTGCCAGCTCCTCAACAGTGCAGCCTACTAACTATGGC.

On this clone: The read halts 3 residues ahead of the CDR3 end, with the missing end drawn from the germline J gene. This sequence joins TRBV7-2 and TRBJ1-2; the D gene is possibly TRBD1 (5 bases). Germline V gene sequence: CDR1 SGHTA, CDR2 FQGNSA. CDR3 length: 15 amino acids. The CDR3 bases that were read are TGTGCCAGCAGCTTAAGCGGGGGAAGCTCCTACGAC. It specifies CASSLSGGSSYD. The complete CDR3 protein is CASSLSGGSSYDYTF.

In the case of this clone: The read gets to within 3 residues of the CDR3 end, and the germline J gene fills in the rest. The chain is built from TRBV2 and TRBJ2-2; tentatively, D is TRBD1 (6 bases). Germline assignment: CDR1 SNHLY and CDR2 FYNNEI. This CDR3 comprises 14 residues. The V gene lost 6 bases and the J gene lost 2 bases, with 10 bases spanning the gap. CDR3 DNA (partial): TGTGCCAGCAGGGTGGACAGAAACACCGGGGAG. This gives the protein CASRVDRNTGE. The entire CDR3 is CASRVDRNTGELFF.

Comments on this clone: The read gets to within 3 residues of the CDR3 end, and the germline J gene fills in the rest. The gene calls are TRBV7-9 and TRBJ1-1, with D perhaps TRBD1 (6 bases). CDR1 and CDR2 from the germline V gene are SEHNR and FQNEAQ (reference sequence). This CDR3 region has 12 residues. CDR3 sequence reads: CASSSGAYEAFF. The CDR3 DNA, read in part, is TGTGCCAGCAGCTCAGGGGCCTACGAG.

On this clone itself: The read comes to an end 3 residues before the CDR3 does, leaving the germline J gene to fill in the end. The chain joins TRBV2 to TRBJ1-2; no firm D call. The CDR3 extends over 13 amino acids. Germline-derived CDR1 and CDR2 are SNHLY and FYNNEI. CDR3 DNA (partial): TGTGCCAGCAGTGACTATGAACACTACGAC. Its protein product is CASSDYEHYD. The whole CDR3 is CASSDYEHYDYTF.

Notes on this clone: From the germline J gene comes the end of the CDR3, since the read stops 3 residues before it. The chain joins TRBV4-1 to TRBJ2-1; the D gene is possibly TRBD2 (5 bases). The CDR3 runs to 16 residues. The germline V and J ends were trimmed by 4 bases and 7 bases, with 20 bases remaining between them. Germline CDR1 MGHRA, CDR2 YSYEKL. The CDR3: CASSPSGGLSGNEQFF. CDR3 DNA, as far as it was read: TGCGCCAGCAGCCCCTCTGGAGGTCTGTCGGGGAATGAG.

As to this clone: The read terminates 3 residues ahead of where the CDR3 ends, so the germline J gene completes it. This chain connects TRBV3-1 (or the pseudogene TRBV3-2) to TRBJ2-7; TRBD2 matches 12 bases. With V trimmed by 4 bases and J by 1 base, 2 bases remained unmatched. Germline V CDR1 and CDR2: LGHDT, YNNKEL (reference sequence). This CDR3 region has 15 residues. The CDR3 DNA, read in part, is TGTGCCAGCAGCCCAACTAGCGGGGGGTCCTACGAG. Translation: CASSPTSGGSYE. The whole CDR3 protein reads CASSPTSGGSYEQYF.

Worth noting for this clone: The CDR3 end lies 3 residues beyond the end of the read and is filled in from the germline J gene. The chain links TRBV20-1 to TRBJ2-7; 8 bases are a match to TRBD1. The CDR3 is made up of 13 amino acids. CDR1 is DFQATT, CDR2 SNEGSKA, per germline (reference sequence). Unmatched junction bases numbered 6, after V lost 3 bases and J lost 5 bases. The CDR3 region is CSASQGAGNEQYF. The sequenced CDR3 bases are TGCAGTGCTAGTCAGGGGGCCGGGAACGAG.

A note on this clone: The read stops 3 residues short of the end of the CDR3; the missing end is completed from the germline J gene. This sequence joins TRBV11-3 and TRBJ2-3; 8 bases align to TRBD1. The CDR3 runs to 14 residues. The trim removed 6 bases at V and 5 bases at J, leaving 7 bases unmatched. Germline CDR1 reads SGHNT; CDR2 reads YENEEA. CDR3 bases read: TGTGCCAGCAGAGGACAGGGATACGGAGATACG. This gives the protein CASRGQGYGDT. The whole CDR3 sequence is CASRGQGYGDTQYF.

Incomplete CDR3 DNA: TGTGCCACCAGCCCGTCGAGGCTCAATGAG. This translates into CATSPSRLNE. The full CDR3 protein is CATSPSRLNEQFF. The chain links TRBV15 to TRBJ2-1; no clear D. The CDR3 end falls 3 residues outside the read, so it is completed with the germline J gene. The ends were cut back, 5 bases at V and 6 bases at J, with 11 bases in the middle. This CDR3 region has 13 residues. Germline-derived CDR1 and CDR2 are LNHNV and YYDKDF (reference sequence).

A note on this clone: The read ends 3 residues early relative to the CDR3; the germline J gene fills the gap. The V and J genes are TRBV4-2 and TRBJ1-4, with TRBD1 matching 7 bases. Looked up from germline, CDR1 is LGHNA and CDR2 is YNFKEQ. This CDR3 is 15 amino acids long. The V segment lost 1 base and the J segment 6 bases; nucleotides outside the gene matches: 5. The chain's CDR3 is CASSQVGQGDEKLFF. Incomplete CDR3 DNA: TGTGCCAGCAGCCAAGTCGGGCAGGGGGATGAAAAA.

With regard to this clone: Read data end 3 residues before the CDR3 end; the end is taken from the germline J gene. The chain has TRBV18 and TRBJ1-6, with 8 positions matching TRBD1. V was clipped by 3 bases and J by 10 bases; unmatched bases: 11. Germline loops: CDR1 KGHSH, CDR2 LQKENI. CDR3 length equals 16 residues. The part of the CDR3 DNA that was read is TGTGCCAGCTCACCCTCGGGACAGGCGGTCGGGTCACCC. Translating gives CASSPSGQAVGSP. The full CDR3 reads CASSPSGQAVGSPLHF.

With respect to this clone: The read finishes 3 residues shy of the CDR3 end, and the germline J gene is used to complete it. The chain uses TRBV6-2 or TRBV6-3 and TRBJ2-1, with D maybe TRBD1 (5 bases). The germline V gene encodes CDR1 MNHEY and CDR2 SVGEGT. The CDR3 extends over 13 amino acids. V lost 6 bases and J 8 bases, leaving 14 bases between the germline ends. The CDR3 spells CASSYVWGYEQFF. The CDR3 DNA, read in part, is TGTGCCAGCAGCTATGTTTGGGGCTATGAG.

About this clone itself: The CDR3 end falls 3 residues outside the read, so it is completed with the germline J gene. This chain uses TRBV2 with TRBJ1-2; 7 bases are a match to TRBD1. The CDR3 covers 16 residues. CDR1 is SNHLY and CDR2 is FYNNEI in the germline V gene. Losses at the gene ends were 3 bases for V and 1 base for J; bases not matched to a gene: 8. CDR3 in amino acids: CASSEDRPSHNYGYTF. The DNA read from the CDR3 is TGTGCCAGCAGTGAGGACAGGCCCTCTCATAACTATGGC.

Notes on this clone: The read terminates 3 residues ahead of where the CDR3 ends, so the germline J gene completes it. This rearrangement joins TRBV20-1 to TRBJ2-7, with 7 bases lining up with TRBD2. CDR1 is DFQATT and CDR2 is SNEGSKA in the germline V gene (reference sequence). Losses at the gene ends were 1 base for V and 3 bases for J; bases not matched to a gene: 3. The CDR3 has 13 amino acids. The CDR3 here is CSARVASGYEQYF. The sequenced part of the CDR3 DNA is TGCAGTGCTAGAGTTGCTAGCGGCTACGAG.

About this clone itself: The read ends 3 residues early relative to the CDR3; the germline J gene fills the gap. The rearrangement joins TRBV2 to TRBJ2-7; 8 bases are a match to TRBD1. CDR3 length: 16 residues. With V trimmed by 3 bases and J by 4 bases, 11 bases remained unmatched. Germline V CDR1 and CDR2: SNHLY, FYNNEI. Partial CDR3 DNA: TGTGCCAGCAGTGAGTTGTTGAGGCAGGGGGCTTACGAG. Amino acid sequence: CASSELLRQGAYE. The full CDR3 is CASSELLRQGAYEQYF.

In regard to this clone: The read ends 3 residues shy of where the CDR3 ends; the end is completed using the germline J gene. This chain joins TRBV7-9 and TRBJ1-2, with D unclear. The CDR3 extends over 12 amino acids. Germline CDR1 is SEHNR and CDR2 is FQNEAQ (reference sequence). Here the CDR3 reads CASSRGGNDYTF. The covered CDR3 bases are TGTGCCAGCAGCCGGGGAGGGAATGAC.

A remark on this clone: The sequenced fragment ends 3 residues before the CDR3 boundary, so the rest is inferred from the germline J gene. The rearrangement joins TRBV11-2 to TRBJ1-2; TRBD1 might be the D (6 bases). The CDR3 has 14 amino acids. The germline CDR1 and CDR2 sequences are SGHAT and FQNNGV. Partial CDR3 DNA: TGTGCCAGCAGCTTAGATACACAGGGCTTCGGC. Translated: CASSLDTQGFG. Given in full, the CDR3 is CASSLDTQGFGYTF.

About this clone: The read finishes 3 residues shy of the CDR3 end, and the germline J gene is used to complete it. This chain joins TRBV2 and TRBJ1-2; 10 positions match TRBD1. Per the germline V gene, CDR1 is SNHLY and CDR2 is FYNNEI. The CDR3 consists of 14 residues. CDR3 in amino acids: CASTRDRGHNDYTF. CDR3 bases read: TGTGCCAGCACGCGGGACAGGGGTCACAATGAC. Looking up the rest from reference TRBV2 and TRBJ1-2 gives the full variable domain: EPEVTQTPSHQVTQMGQEVILRCVPISNHLYFYWYRQILGQKVEFLVSFYNNEISEKSEIFDDQFSVERPDGSNFTLKIRSTKLEDSAMYFCASTRDRGHNDYTFGSGTRLTVV.

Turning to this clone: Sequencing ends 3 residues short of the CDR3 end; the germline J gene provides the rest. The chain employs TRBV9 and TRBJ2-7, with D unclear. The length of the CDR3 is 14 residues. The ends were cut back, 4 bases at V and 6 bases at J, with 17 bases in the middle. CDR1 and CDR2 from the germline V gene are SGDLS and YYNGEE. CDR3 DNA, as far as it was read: TGTGCCAGCAGCTTCCATCAGACCCCGGGCGAG. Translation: CASSFHQTPGE. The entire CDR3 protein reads CASSFHQTPGEQYF. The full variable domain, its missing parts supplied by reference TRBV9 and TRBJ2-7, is DSGVTQTPKHLITATGQRVTLRCSPRSGDLSVYWYQQSLDQGLQFLIQYYNGEERAKGNILERFSAQQFPDLHSELNLSSLELGDSALYFCASSFHQTPGEQYFGPGTRLTVT.

CDR3 amino acids: CASSEGSRNYGYTF. CDR3 DNA (partial): TGTGCCAGCAGTGAGGGCAGCAGAAACTATGGC. This rearrangement joins TRBV2 to TRBJ1-2; no firm D call. The CDR3 goes on 3 residues after the read ends, and that part is filled in from the germline J gene. V shed 3 bases and J shed 2 bases, with 10 bases lying between them. The CDR3 consists of 14 residues. Per germline, CDR1 SNHLY and CDR2 FYNNEI. The variable domain in full, completed from reference TRBV2 and TRBJ1-2, reads EPEVTQTPSHQVTQMGQEVILRCVPISNHLYFYWYRQILGQKVEFLVSFYNNEISEKSEIFDDQFSVERPDGSNFTLKIRSTKLEDSAMYFCASSEGSRNYGYTFGSGTRLTVV.

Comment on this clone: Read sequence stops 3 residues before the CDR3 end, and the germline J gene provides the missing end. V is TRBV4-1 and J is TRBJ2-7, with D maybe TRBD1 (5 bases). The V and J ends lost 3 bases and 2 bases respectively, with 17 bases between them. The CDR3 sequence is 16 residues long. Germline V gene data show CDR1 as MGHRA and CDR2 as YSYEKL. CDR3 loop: CASSHIGAERTYEQYF. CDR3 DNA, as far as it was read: TGCGCCAGCAGCCATATTGGGGCGGAAAGAACCTACGAG.

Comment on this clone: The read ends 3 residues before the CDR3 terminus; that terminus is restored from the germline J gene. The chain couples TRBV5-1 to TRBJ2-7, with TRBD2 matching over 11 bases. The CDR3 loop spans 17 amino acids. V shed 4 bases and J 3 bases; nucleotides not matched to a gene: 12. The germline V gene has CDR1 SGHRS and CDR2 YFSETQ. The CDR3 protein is CASSLGPLGLADYEQYF. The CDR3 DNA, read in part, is TGCGCCAGCAGCCTAGGCCCCCTGGGACTAGCGGACTACGAG.

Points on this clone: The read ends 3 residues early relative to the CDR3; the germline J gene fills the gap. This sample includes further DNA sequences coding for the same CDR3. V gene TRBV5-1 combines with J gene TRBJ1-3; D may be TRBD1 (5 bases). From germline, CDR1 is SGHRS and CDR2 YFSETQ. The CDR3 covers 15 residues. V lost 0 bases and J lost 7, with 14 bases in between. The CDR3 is CASSLDGHLPNTIYF. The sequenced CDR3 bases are TGCGCCAGCAGCTTGGATGGACATCTACCGAACACC.

The chain's CDR3 is CASRSQGFTDTQYF. The sequenced part of the CDR3 DNA is TGTGCCAGTAGATCCCAGGGGTTCACAGATACG. The chain is built from TRBV19 and TRBJ2-3, with D perhaps matching TRBD1 (6 bases). The observed sequence ends 3 residues before the CDR3 terminus, with the missing tail filled in from the germline J gene. Trimming left V 6 bases short and J 2 bases short, with 12 bases between. CDR1 and CDR2 from the germline V gene are LNHDA and SQIVND (reference sequence). The CDR3 consists of 14 residues. The full variable domain, with the rest looked up from reference TRBV19 and TRBJ2-3, is DGGITQSPKYLFRKEGQNVTLSCEQNLNHDAMYWYRQDPGQGLRLIYYSQIVNDFQKGDIAEGYSVSREKKESFPLTVTSAQKNPTAFYLCASRSQGFTDTQYFGPGTRLTVL.

CDR3 sequence: CARSETGANQPQHF. CDR3 DNA, as far as it was read: TGTGCCAGAAGCGAGACTGGAGCCAATCAGCCC. V is TRBV5-3 and J is TRBJ1-5; D not certain. The sequenced fragment ends 3 residues before the CDR3 boundary, so the rest is inferred from the germline J gene. TRBV5-3 is an ORF for which the function is uncertain. The CDR3 consists of 14 residues. The V gene lost 4 bases and the J gene lost 3 bases, with 11 bases spanning the gap.

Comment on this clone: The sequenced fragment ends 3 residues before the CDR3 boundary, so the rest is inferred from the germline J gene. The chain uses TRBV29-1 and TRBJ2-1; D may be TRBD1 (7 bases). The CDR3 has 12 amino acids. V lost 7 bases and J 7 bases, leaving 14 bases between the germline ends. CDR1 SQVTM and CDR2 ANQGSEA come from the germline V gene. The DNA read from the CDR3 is TGCAGCGAGGAGGGACAGCTAAATGAG. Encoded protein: CSEEGQLNE. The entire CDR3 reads CSEEGQLNEQFF.

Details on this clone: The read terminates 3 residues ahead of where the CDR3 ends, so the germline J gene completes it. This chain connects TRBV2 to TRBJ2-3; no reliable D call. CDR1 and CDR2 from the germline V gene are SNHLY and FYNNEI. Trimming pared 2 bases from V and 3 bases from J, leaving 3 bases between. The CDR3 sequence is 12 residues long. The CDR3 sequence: CASSELTDTQYF. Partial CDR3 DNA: TGTGCCAGCAGTGAACTTACAGATACG.

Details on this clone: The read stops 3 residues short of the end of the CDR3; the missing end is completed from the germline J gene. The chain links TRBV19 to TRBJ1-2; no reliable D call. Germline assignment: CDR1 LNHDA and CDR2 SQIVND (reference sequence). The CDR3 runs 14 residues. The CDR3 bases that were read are TGTGCCAGTAGTTTCCTGGGCGAGCCCTACGAC. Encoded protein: CASSFLGEPYD. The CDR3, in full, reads CASSFLGEPYDYTF.